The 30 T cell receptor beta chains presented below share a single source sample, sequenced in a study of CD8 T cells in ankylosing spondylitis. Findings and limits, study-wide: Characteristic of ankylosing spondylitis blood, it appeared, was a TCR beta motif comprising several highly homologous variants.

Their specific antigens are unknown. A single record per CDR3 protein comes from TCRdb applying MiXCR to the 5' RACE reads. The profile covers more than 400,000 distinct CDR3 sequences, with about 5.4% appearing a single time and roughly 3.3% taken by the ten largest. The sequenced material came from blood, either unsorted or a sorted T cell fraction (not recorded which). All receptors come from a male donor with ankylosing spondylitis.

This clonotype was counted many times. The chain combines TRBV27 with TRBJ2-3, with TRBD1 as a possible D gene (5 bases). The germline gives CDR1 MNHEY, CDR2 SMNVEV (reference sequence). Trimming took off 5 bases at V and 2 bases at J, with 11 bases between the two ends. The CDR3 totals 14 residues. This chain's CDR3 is CASSKKGYTDTQYF. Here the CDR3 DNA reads TGTGCCAGCAGTAAGAAGGGGTACACAGATACGCAGTATTTT.

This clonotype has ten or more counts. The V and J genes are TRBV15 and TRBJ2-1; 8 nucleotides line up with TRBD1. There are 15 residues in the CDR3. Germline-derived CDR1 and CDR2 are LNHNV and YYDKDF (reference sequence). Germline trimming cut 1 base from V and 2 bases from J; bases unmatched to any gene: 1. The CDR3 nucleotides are TGTGCCACCAGCAGAGCAGGGGGCCCCTACAATGAGCAGTTCTTC. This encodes CATSRAGGPYNEQFF.

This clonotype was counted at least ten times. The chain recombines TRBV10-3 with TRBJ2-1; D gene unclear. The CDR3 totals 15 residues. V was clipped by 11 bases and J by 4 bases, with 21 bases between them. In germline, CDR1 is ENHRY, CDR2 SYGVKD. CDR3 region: CAVSQPARNYNEQFF. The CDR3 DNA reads TGTGCCGTCTCGCAGCCTGCTAGAAATTACAATGAGCAGTTCTTC.

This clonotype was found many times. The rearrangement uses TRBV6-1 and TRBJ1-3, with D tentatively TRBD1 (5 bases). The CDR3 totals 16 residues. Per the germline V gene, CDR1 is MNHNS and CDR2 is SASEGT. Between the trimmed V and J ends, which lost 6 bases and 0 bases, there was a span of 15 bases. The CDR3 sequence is CASRIQDLRSGNTIYF. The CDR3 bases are TGTGCCAGCAGGATACAGGACTTGCGCTCTGGAAACACCATATATTTT.

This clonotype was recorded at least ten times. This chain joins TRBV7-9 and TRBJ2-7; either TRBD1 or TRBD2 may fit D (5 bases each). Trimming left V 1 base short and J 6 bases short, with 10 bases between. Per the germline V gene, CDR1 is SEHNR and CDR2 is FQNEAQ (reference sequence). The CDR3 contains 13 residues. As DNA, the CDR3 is TGTGCCAGCAGCTTAGGGGGGAATACCGAGCAGTACTTC. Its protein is CASSLGGNTEQYF.

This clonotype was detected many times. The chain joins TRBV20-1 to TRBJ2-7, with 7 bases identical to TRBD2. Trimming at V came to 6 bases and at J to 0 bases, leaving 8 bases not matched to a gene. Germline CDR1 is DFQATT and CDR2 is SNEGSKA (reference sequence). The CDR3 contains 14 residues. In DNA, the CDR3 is TGCAGTGCCCAGGGACTACTTAACTCCTACGAGCAGTACTTC. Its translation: CSAQGLLNSYEQYF.

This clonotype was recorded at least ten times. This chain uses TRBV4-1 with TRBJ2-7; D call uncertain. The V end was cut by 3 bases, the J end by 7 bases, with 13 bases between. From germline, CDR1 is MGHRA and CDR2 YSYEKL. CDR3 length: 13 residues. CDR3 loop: CASSQRSFGEQYF. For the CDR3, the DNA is TGCGCCAGCAGCCAGCGGTCCTTCGGGGAGCAGTACTTC.

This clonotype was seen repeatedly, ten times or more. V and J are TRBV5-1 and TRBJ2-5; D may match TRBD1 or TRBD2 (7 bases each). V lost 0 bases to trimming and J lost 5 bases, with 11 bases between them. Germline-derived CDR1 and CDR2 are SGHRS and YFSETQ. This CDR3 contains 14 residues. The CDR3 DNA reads TGCGCCAGCAGCTTGGACAGGGGAGGGGAGACCCAGTACTTC. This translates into CASSLDRGGETQYF.

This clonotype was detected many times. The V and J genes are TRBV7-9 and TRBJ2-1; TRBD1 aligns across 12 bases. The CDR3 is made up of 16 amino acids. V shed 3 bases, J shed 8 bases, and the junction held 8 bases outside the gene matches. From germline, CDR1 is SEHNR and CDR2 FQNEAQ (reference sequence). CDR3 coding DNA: TGTGCCAGCAGCTTTCCGCCGGGACAGGGGGCCGATGAGCAGTTCTTC. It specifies CASSFPPGQGADEQFF. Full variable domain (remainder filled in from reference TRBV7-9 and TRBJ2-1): DTGVSQNPRHKITKRGQNVTFRCDPISEHNRLYWYRQTLGQGPEFLTYFQNEAQLEKSRLLSDRFSAERPKGSFSTLEIQRTEQGDSAMYLCASSFPPGQGADEQFFGPGTRLTVL.

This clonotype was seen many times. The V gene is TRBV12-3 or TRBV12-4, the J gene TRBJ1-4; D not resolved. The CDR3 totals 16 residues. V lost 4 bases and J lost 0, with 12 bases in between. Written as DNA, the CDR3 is TGTGCCAGCAGTTCCCCCCGAGCTGCAACTAATGAAAAACTGTTTTTT. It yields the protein CASSSPRAATNEKLFF.

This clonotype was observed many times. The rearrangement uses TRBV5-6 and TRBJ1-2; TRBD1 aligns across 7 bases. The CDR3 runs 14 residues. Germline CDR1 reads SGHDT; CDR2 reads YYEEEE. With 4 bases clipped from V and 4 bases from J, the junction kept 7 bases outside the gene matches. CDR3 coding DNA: TGTGCCAGCAGCCTCGGACAGGTACCCTATGGCTACACCTTC. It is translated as CASSLGQVPYGYTF.

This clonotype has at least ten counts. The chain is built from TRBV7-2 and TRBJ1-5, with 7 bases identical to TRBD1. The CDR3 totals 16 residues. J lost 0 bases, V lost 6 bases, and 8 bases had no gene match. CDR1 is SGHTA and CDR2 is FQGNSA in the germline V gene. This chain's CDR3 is CASSPQGTYSNQPQHF. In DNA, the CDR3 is TGTGCCAGCAGTCCACAGGGGACATATAGCAATCAGCCCCAGCATTTT.

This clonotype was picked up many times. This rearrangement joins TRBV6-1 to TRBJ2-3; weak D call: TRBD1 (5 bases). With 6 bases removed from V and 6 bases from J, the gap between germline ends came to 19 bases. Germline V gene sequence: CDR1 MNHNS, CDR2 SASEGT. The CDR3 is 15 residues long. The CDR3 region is CASSPRTPTMDTQYF. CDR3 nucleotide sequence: TGTGCCAGCAGCCCCAGGACACCTACGATGGATACGCAGTATTTT.

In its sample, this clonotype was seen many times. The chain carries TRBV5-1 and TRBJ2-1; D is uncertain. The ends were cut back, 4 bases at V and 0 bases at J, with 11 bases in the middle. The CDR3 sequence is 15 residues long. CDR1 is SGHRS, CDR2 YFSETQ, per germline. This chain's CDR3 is CASSPIRSSYNEQFF. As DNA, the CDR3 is TGCGCCAGCAGCCCGATTAGGAGCTCCTACAATGAGCAGTTCTTC.

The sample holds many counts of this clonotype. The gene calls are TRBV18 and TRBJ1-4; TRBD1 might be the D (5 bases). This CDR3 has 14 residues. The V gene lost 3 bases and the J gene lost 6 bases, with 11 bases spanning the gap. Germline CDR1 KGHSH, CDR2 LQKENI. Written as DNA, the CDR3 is TGTGCCAGCTCACCGGGACGGTCTGATGAAAAACTGTTTTTT. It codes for CASSPGRSDEKLFF.

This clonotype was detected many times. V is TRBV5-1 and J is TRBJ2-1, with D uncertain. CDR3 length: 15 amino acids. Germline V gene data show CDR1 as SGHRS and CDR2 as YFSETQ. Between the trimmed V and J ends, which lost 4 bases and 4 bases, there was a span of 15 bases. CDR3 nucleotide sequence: TGCGCCAGCAGCCCCCAGAGCCGTTCTTACAATGAGCAGTTCTTC. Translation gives CASSPQSRSYNEQFF.

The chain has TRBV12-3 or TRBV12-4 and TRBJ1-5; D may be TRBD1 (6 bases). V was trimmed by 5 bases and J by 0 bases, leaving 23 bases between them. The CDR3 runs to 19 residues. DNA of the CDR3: TGTGCCAGCAGTCCACGCGGGACATCGGGCCTCCTTAGCAATCAGCCCCAGCATTTT. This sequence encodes CASSPRGTSGLLSNQPQHF.

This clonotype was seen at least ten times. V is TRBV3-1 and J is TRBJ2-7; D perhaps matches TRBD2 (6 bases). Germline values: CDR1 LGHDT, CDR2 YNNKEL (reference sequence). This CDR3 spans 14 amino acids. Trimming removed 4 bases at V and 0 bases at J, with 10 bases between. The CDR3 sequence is CASSRSGLSYEQYF. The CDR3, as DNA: TGTGCCAGCAGCCGTAGCGGTCTCTCCTACGAGCAGTACTTC.

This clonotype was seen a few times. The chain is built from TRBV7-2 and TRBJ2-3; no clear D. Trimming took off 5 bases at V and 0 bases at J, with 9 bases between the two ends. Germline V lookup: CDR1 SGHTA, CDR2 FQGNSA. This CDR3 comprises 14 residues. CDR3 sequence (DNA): TGTGCCAGCAGCCCTAAAATGAGCACAGATACGCAGTATTTT. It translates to CASSPKMSTDTQYF.

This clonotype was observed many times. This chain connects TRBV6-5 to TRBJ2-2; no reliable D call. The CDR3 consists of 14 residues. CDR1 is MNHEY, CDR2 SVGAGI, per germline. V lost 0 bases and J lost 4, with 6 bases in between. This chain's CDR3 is CASSYSMGTGELFF. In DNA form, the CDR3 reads TGTGCCAGCAGTTACTCAATGGGCACCGGGGAGCTGTTTTTT.

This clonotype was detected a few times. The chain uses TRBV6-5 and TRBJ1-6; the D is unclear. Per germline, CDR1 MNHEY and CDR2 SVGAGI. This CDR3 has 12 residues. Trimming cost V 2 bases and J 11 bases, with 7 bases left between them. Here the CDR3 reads CASSYRHAPLHF. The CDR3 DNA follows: TGTGCCAGCAGTTACAGGCACGCACCCCTCCACTTT.

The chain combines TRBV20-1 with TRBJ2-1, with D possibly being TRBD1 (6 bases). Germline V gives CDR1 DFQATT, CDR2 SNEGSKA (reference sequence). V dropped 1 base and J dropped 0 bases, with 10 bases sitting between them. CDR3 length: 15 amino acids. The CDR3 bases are TGCAGTGCTAGAGGGACAGCCAGCTCCTACAATGAGCAGTTCTTC. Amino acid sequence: CSARGTASSYNEQFF.

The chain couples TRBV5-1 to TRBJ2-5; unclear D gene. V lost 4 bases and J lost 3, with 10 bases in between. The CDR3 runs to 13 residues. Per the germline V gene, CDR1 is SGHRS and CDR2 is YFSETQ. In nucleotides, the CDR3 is TGCGCCAGCAGCCTTTTTAGAGAAGAGACCCAGTACTTC. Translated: CASSLFREETQYF.

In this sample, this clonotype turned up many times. Here the CDR3 DNA reads TGTGCCAGCAGTTTATACCCAGGGGGCGACGTCGGAAGGACCCTCCACTTT. This translates into CASSLYPGGDVGRTLHF. The chain employs TRBV6-5 and TRBJ1-6; 8 bases map to TRBD1. The CDR3 is 17 residues long. CDR1 and CDR2 (germline): MNHEY, SVGAGI. After removal of 4 bases from V and 14 bases from J, the junction contained 19 bases not matched to a gene.

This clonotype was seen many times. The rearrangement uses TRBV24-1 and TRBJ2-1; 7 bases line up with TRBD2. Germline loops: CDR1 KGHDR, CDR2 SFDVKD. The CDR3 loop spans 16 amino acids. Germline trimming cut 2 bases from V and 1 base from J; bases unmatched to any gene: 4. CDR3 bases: TGTGCCACCAGTGATTCGAGCGGGAAGTCCTACAATGAGCAGTTCTTC. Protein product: CATSDSSGKSYNEQFF.

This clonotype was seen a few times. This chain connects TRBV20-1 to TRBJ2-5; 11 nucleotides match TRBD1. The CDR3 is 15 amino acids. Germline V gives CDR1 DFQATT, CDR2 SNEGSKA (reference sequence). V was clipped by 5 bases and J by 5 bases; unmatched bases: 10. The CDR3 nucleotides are TGCAGTGCTGACCAGGGGACAGGGGGTTGGGAGACCCAGTACTTC. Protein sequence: CSADQGTGGWETQYF.

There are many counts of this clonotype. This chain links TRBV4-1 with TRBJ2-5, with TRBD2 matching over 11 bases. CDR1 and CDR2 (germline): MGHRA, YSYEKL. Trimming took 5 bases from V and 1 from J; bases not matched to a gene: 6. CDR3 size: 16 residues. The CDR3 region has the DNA TGCGCCAGCAGCATCGGACTAGCGGGCTTCCAAGAGACCCAGTACTTC. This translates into CASSIGLAGFQETQYF.

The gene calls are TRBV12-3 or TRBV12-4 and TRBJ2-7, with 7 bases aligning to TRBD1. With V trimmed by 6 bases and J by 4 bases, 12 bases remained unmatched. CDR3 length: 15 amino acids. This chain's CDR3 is CASSLTGDGVYEQYF. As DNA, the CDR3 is TGTGCCAGCAGCCTCACAGGGGACGGGGTGTACGAGCAGTACTTC.

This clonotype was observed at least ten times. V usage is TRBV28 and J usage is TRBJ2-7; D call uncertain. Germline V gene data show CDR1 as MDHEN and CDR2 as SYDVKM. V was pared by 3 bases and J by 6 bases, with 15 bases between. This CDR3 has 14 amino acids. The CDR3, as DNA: TGTGCCAGCAGTTTTGGGAACGTCCTTGGCGAGCAGTACTTC. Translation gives CASSFGNVLGEQYF.

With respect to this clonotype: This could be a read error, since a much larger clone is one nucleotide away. CDR3 DNA sequence: TGTGCCAGCAGCTCCCAAGGACTAGCTCCCTACGAGCAGTACTTC. Amino acid sequence: CASSSQGLAPYEQYF. The chain uses TRBV7-2 and TRBJ2-7, with 8 bases lining up with TRBD2. The CDR3 loop spans 15 amino acids. Germline V lookup: CDR1 SGHTA, CDR2 FQGNSA. V dropped 4 bases and J dropped 2; count of bases not matched to a gene: 7.